Each of the 7 T cell receptor beta chains below was sequenced from the same sample in a study of T cell changes during pregnancy in multiple sclerosis. Profiling relied on immunoSEQ multiplex PCR, and the TCRdb table lists in-frame clones only, not all of them. This table holds 95,000 to 150,000 clones, over 85% found once. The sample was peripheral blood, taken before pregnancy. These receptor sequences come from a female donor with multiple sclerosis, enrolled in a pregnancy study.

The chain employs TRBV7-9 and TRBJ2-4; D is perhaps TRBD1 (6 bases). From germline, CDR1 is SEHNR and CDR2 FQNEAQ (reference sequence). This CDR3 has 15 residues. The germline V and J ends were trimmed by 1 base and 12 bases, with 19 bases remaining between them. This CDR3 is CASSLDRAGGSGQYF. The CDR3 DNA reads as TGTGCCAGCAGCTTAGACAGGGCCGGAGGATCCGGTCAGTACTTC.

The chain joins TRBV5-1 to TRBJ2-5; D is perhaps TRBD1 (6 bases). V was shortened by 0 bases and J by 5 bases, with 17 bases between the two germline ends. Looked up from germline, CDR1 is SGHRS and CDR2 is YFSETQ. The CDR3 covers 16 residues. The CDR3 reads CASSLDPGVGGETQYF. The CDR3 DNA reads TGCGCCAGCAGCTTGGACCCAGGGGTCGGTGGGGAGACCCAGTACTTC.

This chain joins TRBV27 and TRBJ2-3; 12 nucleotides agree with TRBD2. Per the germline V gene, CDR1 is MNHEY and CDR2 is SMNVEV (reference sequence). Losses at the gene ends were 5 bases for V and 4 bases for J; bases not matched to a gene: 7. The CDR3 extends over 16 amino acids. CDR3 in DNA: TGTGCCAGCAGTCTAGCGGGAGGGCCGAGGGCAGATACGCAGTATTTT. This encodes CASSLAGGPRADTQYF.

V is TRBV5-1 and J is TRBJ2-1, with D perhaps matching TRBD1 (7 bases). V was trimmed by 0 bases and J by 7 bases, leaving 14 bases between them. CDR1 SGHRS and CDR2 YFSETQ come from the germline V gene. There are 15 residues in the CDR3. CDR3 region: CASSLDSGGLNEQFF. Here the CDR3 DNA reads TGCGCCAGCAGCTTGGATTCAGGGGGGTTGAATGAGCAGTTCTTC. Filled out from reference TRBV5-1 and TRBJ2-1, the complete variable domain reads KAGVTQTPRYLIKTRGQQVTLSCSPISGHRSVSWYQQTPGQGLQFLFEYFSETQRNKGNFPGRFSGRQFSNSRSEMNVSTLELGDSALYLCASSLDSGGLNEQFFGPGTRLTVL.

In DNA form, the CDR3 reads TGTGCCAGTAGTATAGTAGGGGCGGGGGGGCTCTATGAGCAGTTCTTC. This sequence encodes CASSIVGAGGLYEQFF. This chain joins TRBV19 and TRBJ2-1, with 9 bases fitting TRBD2. The CDR3 has 16 amino acids. Germline values: CDR1 LNHDA, CDR2 SQIVND (reference sequence). The trim removed 1 base at V and 8 bases at J, leaving 9 bases unmatched.

This clone has just a few counts. The chain employs TRBV19 and TRBJ1-4; 7 bases line up with TRBD1. Germline CDR1 and CDR2: LNHDA and SQIVND (reference sequence). The CDR3 totals 16 residues. V dropped 5 bases and J dropped 0; count of bases not matched to a gene: 6. The CDR3 nucleotides are TGTGCCAGTAGTTCTCGACAGGGCCCAACTAATGAAAAACTGTTTTTT. As protein: CASSSRQGPTNEKLFF.

The gene calls are TRBV5-1 and TRBJ2-1, with 10 bases identical to TRBD2. This CDR3 has 16 amino acids. Trimming removed 0 bases from V and 6 bases from J; junction bases left unmatched: 6. The germline CDR1 and CDR2 sequences are SGHRS and YFSETQ. DNA for the CDR3: TGCGCCAGCAGCTTGGAGATAGCGGGGGGCTCCAATGAGCAGTTCTTC. Translation gives CASSLEIAGGSNEQFF.